A single sample is the source of the 3 T cell receptor beta chains below, sequenced in a study of cytomegalovirus exposure and HLA in healthy donors. 60 Vbeta and 13 Jbeta primers were used in PCR. Libraries were prepared by immunoSEQ multiplex PCR; TCRdb keeps only in-frame clonotypes and omits some of them. The sample yields about 93,000 clones, 70% to 80% seen once. What was sequenced was PBMCs. The origin of the receptors is a man aged 25-40 years in good health and CMV-seronegative.

The rearrangement uses TRBV9 and TRBJ1-1; 8 bases align to TRBD1. The trim removed 4 bases at V and 5 bases at J, leaving 13 bases unmatched. Germline V gene lookup returns CDR1 SGDLS and CDR2 YYNGEE. The CDR3 consists of 16 residues. Written as DNA, the CDR3 is TGTGCCAGCAGCCCGAGACAGGGGTTGGGTCTGACTGAAGCTTTCTTT. Translating it yields CASSPRQGLGLTEAFF. The full variable domain, completed using reference TRBV9 and TRBJ1-1, is DSGVTQTPKHLITATGQRVTLRCSPRSGDLSVYWYQQSLDQGLQFLIQYYNGEERAKGNILERFSAQQFPDLHSELNLSSLELGDSALYFCASSPRQGLGLTEAFFGQGTRLTVV.

The chain combines TRBV7-6 with TRBJ2-2; 7 nucleotides agree with TRBD1. In germline, CDR1 is SGHVS, CDR2 FNYEAQ. Trimming took 0 bases from V and 0 from J; bases not matched to a gene: 1. This CDR3 spans 16 amino acids. CDR3 sequence: CASSLAGTANTGELFF. The CDR3 DNA sequence: TGTGCCAGCAGCTTAGCAGGGACAGCGAACACCGGGGAGCTGTTTTTT.

The rearrangement joins TRBV6-5 to TRBJ1-1; D is unclear. The germline V gene has CDR1 MNHEY and CDR2 SVGAGI. CDR3 length: 13 residues. V was cut by 6 bases and J by 5 bases, with 13 bases left in between. This CDR3 is CASRMTSGTEAFF. The CDR3 DNA follows: TGTGCCAGCAGAATGACATCGGGGACTGAAGCTTTCTTT.